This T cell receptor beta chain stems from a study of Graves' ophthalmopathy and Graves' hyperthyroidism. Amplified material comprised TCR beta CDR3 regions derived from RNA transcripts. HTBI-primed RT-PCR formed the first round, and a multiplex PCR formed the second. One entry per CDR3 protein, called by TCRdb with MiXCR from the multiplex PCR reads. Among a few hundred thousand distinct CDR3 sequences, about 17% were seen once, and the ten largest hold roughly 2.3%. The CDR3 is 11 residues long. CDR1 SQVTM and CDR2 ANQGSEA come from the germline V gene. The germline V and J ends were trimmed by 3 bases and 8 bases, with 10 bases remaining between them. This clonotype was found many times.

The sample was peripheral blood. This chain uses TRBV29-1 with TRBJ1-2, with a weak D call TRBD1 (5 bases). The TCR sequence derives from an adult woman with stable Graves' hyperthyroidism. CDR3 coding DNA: TGCAGCGTTGAGGGAGGGGACGGCTACACCTTC. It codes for CSVEGGDGYTF. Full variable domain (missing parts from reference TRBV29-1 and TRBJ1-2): SAVISQKPSRDICQRGTSLTIQCQVDSQVTMMFWYRQQPGQSLTLIATANQGSEATYESGFVIDKFPISRPNLTFSTLTVSNMSPEDSSIYLCSVEGGDGYTFGSGTRLTVV.